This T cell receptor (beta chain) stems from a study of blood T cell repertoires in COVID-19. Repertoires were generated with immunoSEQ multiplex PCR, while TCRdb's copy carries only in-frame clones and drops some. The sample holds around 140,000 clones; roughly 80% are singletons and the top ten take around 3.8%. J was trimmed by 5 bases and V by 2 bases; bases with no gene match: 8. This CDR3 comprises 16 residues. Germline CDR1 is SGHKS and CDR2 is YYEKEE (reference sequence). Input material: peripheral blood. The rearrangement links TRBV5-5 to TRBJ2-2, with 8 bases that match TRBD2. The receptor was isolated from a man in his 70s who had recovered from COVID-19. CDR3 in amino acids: CASSLGREAVTGELFF. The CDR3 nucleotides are TGTGCCAGCAGCTTAGGGCGGGAGGCCGTAACCGGGGAGCTGTTTTTT.